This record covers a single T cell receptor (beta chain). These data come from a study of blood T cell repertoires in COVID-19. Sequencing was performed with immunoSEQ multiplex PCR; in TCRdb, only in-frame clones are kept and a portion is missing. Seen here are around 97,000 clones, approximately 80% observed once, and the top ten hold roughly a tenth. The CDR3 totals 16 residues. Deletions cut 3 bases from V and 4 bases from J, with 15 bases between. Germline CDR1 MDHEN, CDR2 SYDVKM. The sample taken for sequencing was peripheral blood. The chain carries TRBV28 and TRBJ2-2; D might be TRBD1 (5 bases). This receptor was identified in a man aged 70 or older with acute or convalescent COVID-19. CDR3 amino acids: CASSFPQTRATGELFF. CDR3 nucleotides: TGTGCCAGCAGTTTCCCTCAAACCAGGGCCACCGGGGAGCTGTTTTTT.